This T cell receptor beta chain was sequenced during a study of T cell responses to AZD1222 COVID-19 vaccine. This CDR3 contains 13 residues. Deletions cut 3 bases from V and 5 bases from J, with 8 bases between. The V gene's germline CDR1 is LNHDA and CDR2 SQIVND (reference sequence). This clone occurred a few times. Some clones are missing from TCRdb's copy, which holds only in-frame ones; the method was immunoSEQ multiplex PCR. The repertoire has about 100,000 clones, nearly 90% of them found once; the top ten carry 2.5% to 3%. The chain is built from TRBV19 and TRBJ1-5, with a weak D call TRBD1 (5 bases). The TCR sequence derives from an adult in good health. Sequencing used peripheral blood, obtained on day 0 of AZD1222 vaccination. The CDR3 region has the DNA TGTGCCAGTAGTATGGGGGTTGATCAGCCCCAGCATTTT. It encodes CASSMGVDQPQHF. Together with reference TRBV19 and TRBJ1-5, the CDR3 gives the full variable domain: DGGITQSPKYLFRKEGQNVTLSCEQNLNHDAMYWYRQDPGQGLRLIYYSQIVNDFQKGDIAEGYSVSREKKESFPLTVTSAQKNPTAFYLCASSMGVDQPQHFGDGTRLSIL.